The T cell receptor (beta chain) under discussion was sequenced for a study of regulatory T cells in long-lasting Graves disease. Study at large: Over 5 years on antithyroid drugs plus positive TSH receptor antibodies marked Graves' disease as persistent.

Study-level findings and limits: Favored gene segments in persistent disease were TRBV28, TRBJ1-2 and TRBJ2-5. Persistent patients shared some 2,900 public clonotypes among themselves. Newly diagnosed patients shared fewer, at under 1,000.

Relying on iRepertoire HTBI primers and Arm-PCR of CDR3 regions, the team built TCR beta libraries. TCRdb itself ran the multiplex PCR reads through MiXCR, one entry per CDR3 protein. The table shows hundreds of thousands of distinct CDR3 sequences, with about 20% occurring only once. On this clonotype itself: Its target is unknown.

Specified time point: persistent/refractory GD, antithyroid drugs over 5 years with positive TRAb. Researchers made the TCR library from RNA that was extracted from PBMCs. The patient group derived from an endocrinology department in Xi'an, China. The CDR3 runs to 15 residues. CDR1 LNHNV and CDR2 YYDKDF come from the germline V gene (reference sequence). Trimming cost V 0 bases and J 5 bases, with 11 bases left between them. The source was peripheral blood mononuclear cells (PBMCs), collected when the disease was refractory, from a patient treated with antithyroid drugs. The J gene is TRBJ1-3, the V gene TRBV15; tentative D call: TRBD1 (5 bases). This receptor was taken from a female donor with Graves disease. The CDR3 here is CATSRDLGRRNTIYF. The DNA of the CDR3 is TGTGCCACCAGCAGAGATCTGGGACGGCGAAACACCATATATTTT.